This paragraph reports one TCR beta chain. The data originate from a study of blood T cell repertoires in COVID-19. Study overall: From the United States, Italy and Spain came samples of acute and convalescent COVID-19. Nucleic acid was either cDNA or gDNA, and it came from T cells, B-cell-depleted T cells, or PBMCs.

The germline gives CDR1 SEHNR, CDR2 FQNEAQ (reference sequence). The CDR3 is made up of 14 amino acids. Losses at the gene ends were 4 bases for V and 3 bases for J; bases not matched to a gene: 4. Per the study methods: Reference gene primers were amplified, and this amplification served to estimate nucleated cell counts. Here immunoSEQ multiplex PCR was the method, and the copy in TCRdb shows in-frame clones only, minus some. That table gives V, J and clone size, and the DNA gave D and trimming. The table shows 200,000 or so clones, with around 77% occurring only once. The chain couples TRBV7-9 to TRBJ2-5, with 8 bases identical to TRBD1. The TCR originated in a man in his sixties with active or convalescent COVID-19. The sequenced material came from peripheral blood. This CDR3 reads CASSSLDREETQYF. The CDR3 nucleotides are TGTGCCAGCAGCTCCCTGGACAGGGAAGAGACCCAGTACTTC.